This is a list of T cell receptor beta chains from one sample in a study of blood T cell repertoires in COVID-19. Sequencing was performed with immunoSEQ multiplex PCR; in TCRdb, only in-frame clones are kept and a portion is missing. Of roughly 120,000 clones detected, 85% to 90% appear once; the ten largest clones hold 0.7% to 0.9%. The sample taken for sequencing was peripheral blood. The source is a woman in her forties or fifties with active or convalescent COVID-19. Each CDR3 is given with its conserved first and last residue. The D gene is left open where the match is weak. Not all rows give a size; the values are once, few, many and, for expanded clones, a class.

>TRBJ1-1|-|TRBV7-9|-
CASSLGGNEAFF
TGTGCCAGCAGCTTGGGAGGAAATGAAGCTTTCTTT
>TRBJ1-1|-|TRBV27|-
CASRAVGGYTEAFF
TGTGCCAGCAGGGCCGTTGGGGGGTACACTGAAGCTTTCTTT
>TRBJ2-3|-|TRBV18|-
CASSPRGGAATDTQYF
TGTGCCAGCTCACCAAGGGGGGGAGCTGCGACGGATACGCAGTATTTT
>TRBJ1-1|-|TRBV2|-
CASIGGEETEAFF
TGTGCCAGCATCGGAGGGGAGGAGACTGAAGCTTTCTTT
>TRBJ2-5|TRBD1|TRBV27|few
CASSPDRRQETQYF
TGTGCCAGCAGCCCGGACAGGCGCCAAGAGACCCAGTACTTC
>TRBJ2-3|-|TRBV5-6|few
CASNLFGQTTDTQYF
TGTGCCAGCAACCTTTTTGGGCAGACAACAGATACGCAGTATTTT
>TRBJ2-7|-|TRBV28|-
CASSLLGGGYEQYF
TGTGCCAGCAGTTTACTAGGGGGTGGGTACGAGCAGTACTTC
>TRBJ2-7|TRBD1|TRBV5-8|once
CASSRDRVREQYF
TGTGCCAGCAGCCGGGACAGGGTTCGAGAGCAGTACTTC
>TRBJ1-2|-|TRBV19|-
CASTIGTRGSGYTF
TGTGCCAGTACCATAGGGACACGAGGTAGCGGCTACACCTTC
>TRBJ1-6|TRBD1|TRBV19|few
CASSPRQGDNSPLHF
TGTGCCAGTAGCCCTCGACAGGGGGATAATTCACCCCTCCACTTT
>TRBJ2-3|TRBD2|TRBV9|-
CASSVGSGRYGDTQYF
TGTGCCAGCAGCGTCGGTAGCGGGAGGTATGGAGATACGCAGTATTTT
>TRBJ1-5|-|TRBV20-1|-
CSASLTENQPQHF
TGCAGTGCTAGTCTAACCGAAAATCAGCCCCAGCATTTT
>TRBJ1-1|-|TRBV5-6|-
CASSLVLLGGNTEAFF
TGTGCCAGCAGCTTGGTGCTACTCGGGGGGAACACTGAAGCTTTCTTT
>TRBJ1-4|TRBD1|TRBV7-9|-
CASSSGTAPNEKLFF
TGTGCCAGCAGCTCCGGGACAGCACCGAATGAAAAACTGTTTTTT
>TRBJ2-7|TRBD1|TRBV4-2|-
CASSPGQGHYEQYF
TGTGCCAGCAGCCCGGGACAGGGGCACTACGAGCAGTACTTC
>TRBJ1-2|TRBD1|TRBV19|-
CASSKDRGRRGGYTF
TGTGCCAGTAGTAAAGACAGGGGGCGCCGGGGCGGCTACACCTTC
>TRBJ2-5|-|TRBV5-1|-
CASSFTSGRQETQYF
TGCGCCAGCAGCTTCACGAGCGGCCGACAAGAGACCCAGTACTTC
>TRBJ2-7|-|TRBV7-9|-
CASSSTEAQQYF
TGTGCCAGCAGCTCAACGGAGGCACAGCAGTACTTC
>TRBJ2-1|-|TRBV12-5|-
CASGSGLYNEQFF
TGTGCTAGTGGTTCGGGACTCTACAATGAGCAGTTCTTC
>TRBJ2-7|-|TRBV27|-
CASRPAEGEYEQYF
TGTGCCAGCAGACCGGCGGAGGGTGAGTACGAGCAGTACTTC
>TRBJ2-1|TRBD2|TRBV19|-
CASSILTSGSYNEQFF
TGTGCCAGTAGTATCCTGACTAGCGGGTCGTACAATGAGCAGTTCTTC
>TRBJ2-7|TRBD1|TRBV27|once
CASRRGQGIREQYF
TGTGCCAGCCGAAGGGGACAGGGTATTCGGGAGCAGTACTTC
>TRBJ2-5|TRBD1|TRBV15|-
CATSVGTGHWETQYF
TGTGCCACCAGCGTTGGGACAGGGCATTGGGAGACCCAGTACTTC
>TRBJ2-1|TRBD2|TRBV7-3|-
CASSWRSSGVYNEQFF
TGTGCCAGCAGCTGGCGGTCTAGCGGAGTATACAATGAGCAGTTCTTC
>TRBJ2-7|-|TRBV10-3|-
CATSVDYQAGEQYF
TGTGCCACCTCGGTGGACTACCAGGCGGGCGAGCAGTACTTC
>TRBJ2-1|TRBD2|TRBV7-3|-
CASSFTSSGRYGNEQFF
TGTGCCAGCAGCTTTACCTCTAGCGGGAGGTATGGGAATGAGCAGTTCTTC
>TRBJ2-1|TRBD2|TRBV28|-
CASSFFSGSRYNEQFF
TGTGCCAGCAGTTTCTTTAGCGGGAGTCGCTACAATGAGCAGTTCTTC
>TRBJ2-1|TRBD2|TRBV4-2|-
CASSQDRGREFF
TGTGCCAGCAGCCAAGACCGCGGGAGGGAGTTCTTC
>TRBJ2-1|TRBD2|TRBV27|once
CASSLSRLAGVRGQFF
TGTGCCAGCAGTTTATCGAGACTAGCGGGAGTCCGAGGGCAGTTCTTC
>TRBJ1-2|-|TRBV25-1|once
CASSELVGEDGYTF
TGTGCCAGCAGTGAATTGGTAGGGGAAGATGGCTACACCTTC
>TRBJ2-5|TRBD2|TRBV29-1|-
CSVEGWREGLRKTQYF
TGCAGCGTTGAAGGGTGGCGGGAGGGCCTTCGGAAGACCCAGTACTTC
>TRBJ2-2|-|TRBV19|few
CASRGAGANTGELFF
TGTGCCAGTAGGGGGGCAGGAGCGAACACCGGGGAGCTGTTTTTT
>TRBJ1-5|-|TRBV28|once
CASRRTLVNQPQHF
TGTGCCAGCAGGCGCACTCTCGTCAATCAGCCCCAGCATTTT
>TRBJ2-7|TRBD2|TRBV6-2/TRBV6-3|-
CASSYSISGRVSHEQYF
TGTGCCAGCAGTTACTCGATAAGCGGGAGGGTCTCCCACGAGCAGTACTTC
>TRBJ1-1|-|TRBV20-1|once
CSASKPGMNTEAFF
TGCAGTGCTAGTAAGCCGGGGATGAACACTGAAGCTTTCTTT
>TRBJ2-1|-|TRBV27|-
CASSHSSTDNEQFF
TGTGCCAGCAGTCACTCCTCCACAGACAATGAGCAGTTCTTC
>TRBJ1-1|-|TRBV28|-
CASSFAGGLNTEAFF
TGTGCCAGCAGTTTTGCCGGGGGGCTCAACACTGAAGCTTTCTTT
>TRBJ1-6|-|TRBV5-1|-
CASSLAREDSPLHF
TGCGCCAGCAGCTTGGCCAGGGAGGATTCACCCCTCCACTTT
>TRBJ2-5|TRBD2|TRBV7-8|-
CASLGLAGSGRETQYF
TGTGCCAGCCTAGGACTAGCGGGATCTGGTCGGGAGACCCAGTACTTC
>TRBJ1-6|TRBD1|TRBV4-2|-
CASSQDWDRGGSPLHF
TGTGCCAGCAGCCAAGATTGGGACAGGGGTGGCTCACCCCTCCACTTT
>TRBJ1-2|-|TRBV5-4|-
CASSLYYRDGYTF
TGTGCCAGCAGCTTATATTACAGGGATGGCTACACCTTC
>TRBJ2-7|TRBD1|TRBV28|-
CASSLKPSGRTGGTYEQYF
TGTGCCAGCAGTTTAAAACCGTCGGGCAGGACAGGGGGCACCTACGAGCAGTACTTC
>TRBJ1-5|TRBD1|TRBV10-2|-
CASSDRGRGMNQPQHF
TGCGCCAGCAGTGACCGGGGCAGGGGGATGAATCAGCCCCAGCATTTT
>TRBJ1-1|-|TRBV12-3/TRBV12-4|-
CASSSPPAFF
TGTGCCAGCAGTTCTCCCCCAGCTTTCTTT
>TRBJ2-7|TRBD2|TRBV19|-
CASSRSARDYFYPYAYEQYF
TGTGCCAGTAGTAGAAGTGCCCGGGACTACTTTTACCCCTACGCCTACGAGCAGTACTTC
>TRBJ2-1|-|TRBV12-2|-
CASRLGQDRGQDGTSGTSNEQFF
TGTGCAAGTCGCTTAGGGCAGGACAGGGGGCAGGACGGGACTAGCGGGACATCCAATGAGCAGTTCTTC
>TRBJ2-6|TRBD1|TRBV10-3|once
CAISDTGDSGANVLTF
TGTGCCATCAGTGATACAGGGGACTCTGGGGCCAACGTCCTGACTTTC
>TRBJ2-3|-|TRBV18|-
CASSPGGVGTDTQYF
TGTGCCAGCTCACCGGGCGGGGTAGGCACAGATACGCAGTATTTT
>TRBJ1-1|-|TRBV13|once
CASSPQLQGGAFF
TGTGCCAGCAGCCCCCAATTACAAGGAGGGGCTTTCTTT
>TRBJ2-4|TRBD2|TRBV4-2|-
CASSPATGEGLGNIQYF
TGTGCCAGCAGCCCAGCGACCGGGGAGGGGCTTGGGAACATTCAGTACTTC
>TRBJ1-1|TRBD1|TRBV5-1|-
CASSEGQGGGNTEAFF
TGCGCCAGCAGCGAGGGCCAGGGGGGAGGGAACACTGAAGCTTTCTTT